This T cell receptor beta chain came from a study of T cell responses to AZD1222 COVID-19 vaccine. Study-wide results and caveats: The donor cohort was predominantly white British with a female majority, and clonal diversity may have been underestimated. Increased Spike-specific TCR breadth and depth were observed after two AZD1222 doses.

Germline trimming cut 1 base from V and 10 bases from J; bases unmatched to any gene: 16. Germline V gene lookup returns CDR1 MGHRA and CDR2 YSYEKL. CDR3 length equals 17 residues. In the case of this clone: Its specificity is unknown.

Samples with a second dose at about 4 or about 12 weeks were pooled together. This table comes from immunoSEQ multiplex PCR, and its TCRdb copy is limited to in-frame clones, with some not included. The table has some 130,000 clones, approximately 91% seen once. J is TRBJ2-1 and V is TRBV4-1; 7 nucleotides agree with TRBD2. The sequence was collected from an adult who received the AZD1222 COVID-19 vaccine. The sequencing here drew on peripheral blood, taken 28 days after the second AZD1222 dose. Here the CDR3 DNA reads TGCGCCAGCAGCCAAGGGGGCGGCGGGAGTAATCCATGGGAGCAGTTCTTC. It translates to CASSQGGGGSNPWEQFF.